This T cell receptor beta chain appears in the sequencing data of a study of T cell changes during pregnancy in multiple sclerosis. The assay was immunoSEQ multiplex PCR, and TCRdb's table has in-frame clones only and misses some. The sample contains tens of thousands of clones, about 90% of which appear only once. Deletions cut 0 bases from V and 3 bases from J, with 8 bases between. Germline assignment: CDR1 SNHLY and CDR2 FYNNEI. This CDR3 spans 14 amino acids. This chain connects TRBV2 to TRBJ1-1; D call uncertain. The TCR comes from a female donor with multiple sclerosis, enrolled in a pregnancy study. The sample here was CD4+ T cells from peripheral blood mononuclear cells, taken in the second trimester of pregnancy. CDR3 sequence reads: CASSEALLDTEAFF. CDR3 nucleotide sequence: TGTGCCAGCAGTGAAGCGCTTCTAGACACTGAAGCTTTCTTT.